A selection of T cell receptor beta chains follows, all from one sample in a study of blood T cell repertoires in COVID-19. Method: immunoSEQ multiplex PCR; TCRdb's copy keeps in-frame clones and lacks some. The sample records around 310,000 clones, roughly 89% being singletons. Sequencing was done on a sample of PBMCs or T cells enriched from blood (not recorded which). The origin of the receptors is a woman in her 30s who had recovered from COVID-19. CDR3s include the opening cysteine and the closing phenylalanine or tryptophan. A D gene is named only where the DNA matches it firmly. Size is omitted from some rows. Given values are once, few, many or a class for expanded clones.

CDR3nt | CDR3aa | j_gene | v_gene | len | abundance | d_gene
TGCGCCAGCAGCCAAAAACAGGGGTCCGACACTGAAGCTTTCTTT | CASSQKQGSDTEAFF | TRBJ1-1 | TRBV4-1 | 15 | - | TRBD1
TGTGCCAGCAGCTTAGGCGCCCGGGTGCAGTATTTT | CASSLGARVQYF | TRBJ2-3 | TRBV11-2 | 12 | - | -
TGTGCCAGCAGCGTAGATGGACAGGGCTACAATGAGCAGTTCTTC | CASSVDGQGYNEQFF | TRBJ2-1 | TRBV9 | 15 | - | TRBD1
TGTGCCAGCAGTGAAAGATCGGGAATGAACACTGAAGCTTTCTTT | CASSERSGMNTEAFF | TRBJ1-1 | TRBV2 | 15 | - | -
TGTGCCAGCAGCTTGGTGGGCAGGGTGAACACTGAAGCTTTCTTT | CASSLVGRVNTEAFF | TRBJ1-1 | TRBV5-6 | 15 | - | -
TGTGCCAGCAGCCCCCAGGCAGGGACTGTTGTTGGCTACACCTTC | CASSPQAGTVVGYTF | TRBJ1-2 | TRBV7-9 | 15 | once | -
TGTGCCACCAGCAGAGGTGGCTGGAACACCGGGGAGCTGTTTTTT | CATSRGGWNTGELFF | TRBJ2-2 | TRBV15 | 15 | - | -
TGTGCCAGCAGCCGAACCAGGGTACTGAACACTGAAGCTTTCTTT | CASSRTRVLNTEAFF | TRBJ1-1 | TRBV7-9 | 15 | - | -
TGTGCCAGCAGCTTAAGAGCGGGAGGCCCCTACGAGCAGTACTTC | CASSLRAGGPYEQYF | TRBJ2-7 | TRBV7-2 | 15 | - | TRBD2
TGTGCCAGCAGTCCGGACAGGGCTGGAAACACCATATATTTT | CASSPDRAGNTIYF | TRBJ1-3 | TRBV27 | 14 | - | TRBD1
TGCAGCGTTTTCAGGAGGATGAACACTGAAGCTTTCTTT | CSVFRRMNTEAFF | TRBJ1-1 | TRBV29-1 | 13 | - | -
TGTGCCTGGAGTGTCCTCAGGGGGTTAAGCTATGGCTACACCTTC | CAWSVLRGLSYGYTF | TRBJ1-2 | TRBV30 | 15 | once | TRBD1
TGTGCCAGCAGCTTAGTCGGGAGGGGCCCCTACGAGCAGTACTTC | CASSLVGRGPYEQYF | TRBJ2-7 | TRBV7-2 | 15 | few | TRBD2
TGTGCCAGCAGCCCCCGGGACAGGGGATCCGAGCAGTACTTC | CASSPRDRGSEQYF | TRBJ2-7 | TRBV5-8 | 14 | - | TRBD1
TGTGCCAGTACCTGGGCCAATAATGAAAAACTGTTTTTT | CASTWANNEKLFF | TRBJ1-4 | TRBV19 | 13 | - | -
TGTGCCAGCAGTTACGCAGGGGGCGAGTTGGGCTACACCTTC | CASSYAGGELGYTF | TRBJ1-2 | TRBV6-6 | 14 | - | TRBD1
TGTGCCACAGGGGATTCCTACGAGCAGTACTTC | CATGDSYEQYF | TRBJ2-7 | TRBV24-1 | 11 | - | -